The 28 T cell receptor beta chains in this list originate from one sample, sequenced in a study of T-cell reconstitution after alpha-beta-depleted transplantation in children. TCRbeta library preparation incorporated unique molecular identifiers. TCRdb reprocessed the PCR reads via MiXCR and lists one record per CDR3 protein. The table records 450,000 to 600,000 distinct CDR3 sequences, 18% of them present only once. This sample comprised PBMCs from the stem cell graft donor, obtained from the stem cell graft. All receptors come from a human donor who donated a stem cell graft to a child with acute lymphoblastic leukemia.

The gene calls are TRBV3-1 and TRBJ2-7, with D perhaps given as TRBD1 or TRBD2 (5 bases each). This CDR3 region has 15 residues. The germline gives CDR1 LGHDT, CDR2 YNNKEL (reference sequence). The V end was cut by 0 bases, the J end by 2 bases, with 11 bases between. The CDR3 DNA sequence: TGTGCCAGCAGCCAAGAGGGACGGGACCCCTACGAGCAGTACTTC. It specifies CASSQEGRDPYEQYF.

The sample holds many counts of this clonotype. The chain couples TRBV2 to TRBJ1-2; 9 positions match TRBD1. The CDR3 has 14 amino acids. From germline, CDR1 is SNHLY and CDR2 FYNNEI. V dropped 6 bases and J dropped 4; count of bases not matched to a gene: 6. The CDR3: CASSLTGGGYGYTF. The CDR3 bases are TGTGCCAGCAGCTTGACAGGGGGTGGCTATGGCTACACCTTC.

This clonotype was seen a few times. The chain is built from TRBV11-2 and TRBJ2-1; D is ambiguous. V was trimmed by 5 bases and J by 6 bases, leaving 11 bases between them. Germline V gene sequence: CDR1 SGHAT, CDR2 FQNNGV. This CDR3 contains 13 residues. Here the CDR3 reads CASSPTPVNEQFF. In DNA form, the CDR3 reads TGTGCCAGCAGCCCAACTCCCGTCAATGAGCAGTTCTTC.

The rearrangement uses TRBV29-1 and TRBJ1-2; the D gene is possibly TRBD1 (5 bases). V was shortened by 7 bases and J by 2 bases, with 8 bases between the two germline ends. The CDR3 is 11 residues long. Germline CDR1 SQVTM, CDR2 ANQGSEA. CDR3 in amino acids: CSADSNYGYTF. For the CDR3, the DNA is TGCAGCGCAGACAGCAACTATGGCTACACCTTC.

V gene TRBV5-1 combines with J gene TRBJ1-2; 8 bases fit TRBD1. There are 14 residues in the CDR3. The V segment lost 5 bases and the J segment 7 bases; nucleotides outside the gene matches: 10. The V gene's germline CDR1 is SGHRS and CDR2 YFSETQ. The chain's CDR3 is CASRPIRGPGGYTF. The CDR3 DNA sequence: TGCGCCAGCAGGCCGATCAGGGGGCCCGGTGGCTACACCTTC.

The chain recombines TRBV5-1 with TRBJ1-1, with 8 bases identical to TRBD1. Looked up from germline, CDR1 is SGHRS and CDR2 is YFSETQ. Unmatched junction bases numbered 10, after V lost 4 bases and J lost 5 bases. The CDR3 is 15 residues long. DNA of the CDR3: TGCGCCAGCAGCACGGGACAGGCCTTGGGGACTGAAGCTTTCTTT. Amino acid sequence: CASSTGQALGTEAFF.

This chain links TRBV7-6 with TRBJ2-4, with D possibly being TRBD1 (6 bases). CDR1 is SGHVS, CDR2 FNYEAQ, per germline. This CDR3 is 14 amino acids long. V was clipped by 5 bases and J by 5 bases, with 13 bases between them. DNA of the CDR3: TGTGCCAGCAGCCCACGGGACACGGAAAACATTCAGTACTTC. It specifies CASSPRDTENIQYF.

The chain links TRBV14 to TRBJ2-1, with a tentative D call TRBD2 (6 bases). V lost 3 bases and J lost 4, with 10 bases in between. Germline values: CDR1 SGHDN, CDR2 FVKESK. This CDR3 region has 14 residues. The CDR3 region has the DNA TGTGCCAGCAGCCACGGAGGGACTTACAATGAGCAGTTCTTC. Translation gives CASSHGGTYNEQFF.

This sequence joins TRBV6-1 and TRBJ2-1, with D perhaps matching TRBD1 (6 bases). The CDR3 sequence is 16 residues long. CDR1 is MNHNS and CDR2 is SASEGT in the germline V gene. The V end lost 4 bases, the J end lost 5 bases, and 18 bases lay between the germline ends. The CDR3 sequence is CASSATGQGPDNEQFF. The CDR3 DNA reads as TGTGCCAGCAGTGCTACAGGGCAGGGTCCAGACAATGAGCAGTTCTTC.

This clonotype was seen only a few times. The chain recombines TRBV27 with TRBJ1-1, with 7 bases aligning to TRBD1. V shed 2 bases and J 11 bases; nucleotides not matched to a gene: 8. This CDR3 has 13 amino acids. The germline gives CDR1 MNHEY, CDR2 SMNVEV (reference sequence). This chain's CDR3 is CASSLGGGRDAFF. The CDR3 region has the DNA TGTGCCAGCAGTTTAGGAGGGGGCAGGGATGCTTTCTTT.

The chain joins TRBV29-1 to TRBJ2-5; no clear D. This CDR3 has 12 residues. CDR1 is SQVTM and CDR2 is ANQGSEA in the germline V gene. The V end lost 1 base, the J end lost 2 bases, and 5 bases lay between the germline ends. The CDR3 DNA reads as TGCAGCGTTGAAGTGGATCAAGAGACCCAGTACTTC. Translation gives CSVEVDQETQYF.

The CDR3 loop is CASSQDPAGSTDTQYF. CDR3 sequence (DNA): TGTGCCAGCAGCCAAGATCCGGCAGGGAGCACAGATACGCAGTATTTT. V and J are TRBV14 and TRBJ2-3, with TRBD1 as a possible D gene (5 bases). CDR1 is SGHDN, CDR2 FVKESK, per germline. Trimming shortened V by 0 bases and J by 0 bases, and 10 bases separated the two germline ends. The CDR3 has 16 amino acids.

This clonotype turned up a few times. V is TRBV9 and J is TRBJ1-3; no reliable D call. The germline gives CDR1 SGDLS, CDR2 YYNGEE. V shed 4 bases and J shed 0 bases, with 11 bases lying between them. The CDR3 runs to 15 residues. CDR3 loop: CASSPSSFSGNTIYF. The DNA for the CDR3 is TGTGCCAGCAGCCCTTCGAGTTTCTCTGGAAACACCATATATTTT.

This clonotype came up many times. The chain joins TRBV15 to TRBJ2-5, with 8 bases fitting TRBD2. Germline assignment: CDR1 LNHNV and CDR2 YYDKDF (reference sequence). Trimming at V came to 0 bases and at J to 7 bases, leaving 7 bases not matched to a gene. This CDR3 region has 15 residues. CDR3 residues: CATSREGTGRGTQYF. Here the CDR3 DNA reads TGTGCCACCAGCAGAGAGGGCACCGGGAGGGGGACCCAGTACTTC.

The V call is TRBV20-1, the J call TRBJ2-3; 10 nucleotides agree with TRBD2. Germline-derived CDR1 and CDR2 are DFQATT and SNEGSKA (reference sequence). The ends lost 0 bases at V and 5 bases at J; junction bases unmatched: 8. The CDR3 is made up of 16 amino acids. In DNA, the CDR3 is TGCAGTGCTAGAGAAGGACTAGCGGTTGGGAAAGATACGCAGTATTTT. It translates to CSAREGLAVGKDTQYF.

The rearrangement uses TRBV2 and TRBJ1-2; tentatively, D is TRBD1 (6 bases). CDR3 length equals 13 residues. V was pared by 5 bases and J by 4 bases, with 11 bases between. Per the germline V gene, CDR1 is SNHLY and CDR2 is FYNNEI. The CDR3 loop reads CASSTRTAYGYTF. CDR3 DNA: TGTGCCAGCAGTACCCGGACAGCCTATGGCTACACCTTC.

The sample holds many counts of this clonotype. The chain combines TRBV5-1 with TRBJ2-7, with 9 bases aligning to TRBD2. The junction had 1 base not matched to a gene; V was cut back by 3 bases and J by 3 bases. Germline CDR1 reads SGHRS; CDR2 reads YFSETQ. The CDR3 totals 13 residues. The CDR3 DNA is TGCGCCAGCAGCTGGACTAGCGACTACGAGCAGTACTTC. It codes for CASSWTSDYEQYF.

Only a few counts were recorded for this clonotype. The chain recombines TRBV19 with TRBJ2-1; the D is unclear. V lost 7 bases and J lost 5, with 12 bases in between. CDR1 and CDR2 (germline): LNHDA, SQIVND (reference sequence). The length of the CDR3 is 13 residues. The CDR3 DNA sequence: TGTGCCAGTAACACAAATGTTCACAATGAGCAGTTCTTC. The encoded protein is CASNTNVHNEQFF.

The chain carries TRBV20-1 and TRBJ2-3, with D perhaps TRBD2 (5 bases). Germline CDR1 is DFQATT and CDR2 is SNEGSKA (reference sequence). Trimming shortened V by 0 bases and J by 2 bases, and 12 bases separated the two germline ends. The CDR3 consists of 15 residues. In nucleotides, the CDR3 is TGCAGTGCTAGAGATAGCGAGACGTACACAGATACGCAGTATTTT. It yields the protein CSARDSETYTDTQYF.

The rearrangement uses TRBV4-1 and TRBJ1-2; 7 nucleotides agree with TRBD1. The germline V gene encodes CDR1 MGHRA and CDR2 YSYEKL. V trimming: 5 bases; J trimming: 2 bases; junction bases outside the gene matches: 5. CDR3 size: 14 residues. The CDR3 DNA sequence: TGCGCCAGCAGCTGGGACAGCGAAAACTATGGCTACACCTTC. Translation gives CASSWDSENYGYTF.

The V gene is TRBV29-1, the J gene TRBJ1-1; D possibly corresponds to TRBD1 (5 bases). Germline CDR1 is SQVTM and CDR2 is ANQGSEA. This CDR3 has 13 residues. Trimming took 7 bases from V and 0 from J, leaving 12 bases between them. Written as DNA, the CDR3 is TGCAGCGGGGGACGGAGCATGAACACTGAAGCTTTCTTT. Its translation: CSGGRSMNTEAFF.

This clonotype has just a few counts. This rearrangement joins TRBV9 to TRBJ1-1; TRBD1 is a possible D gene (5 bases). Germline V lookup: CDR1 SGDLS, CDR2 YYNGEE. Trimming pared 4 bases from V and 5 bases from J, leaving 15 bases between. CDR3 length: 14 amino acids. The CDR3: CASSTRDQETEAFF. DNA for the CDR3: TGTGCCAGCAGCACTCGGGACCAGGAGACTGAAGCTTTCTTT. The full variable domain, completed using reference TRBV9 and TRBJ1-1, is DSGVTQTPKHLITATGQRVTLRCSPRSGDLSVYWYQQSLDQGLQFLIQYYNGEERAKGNILERFSAQQFPDLHSELNLSSLELGDSALYFCASSTRDQETEAFFGQGTRLTVV.

This clonotype has ten or more counts. The rearrangement joins TRBV30 to TRBJ1-2; a weak D match, TRBD1 (5 bases). CDR3 length equals 15 residues. Germline V gene sequence: CDR1 GTSNPN, CDR2 SVGIG (reference sequence). With 3 bases removed from V and 3 bases from J, the gap between germline ends came to 17 bases. CDR3 sequence: CAWRPTATTYYGYTF. The CDR3 DNA reads TGTGCCTGGAGGCCGACAGCCACAACTTACTATGGCTACACCTTC.

The V and J genes are TRBV20-1 and TRBJ1-1; D might be TRBD1 (5 bases). The CDR3 is 15 amino acids. Germline CDR1 and CDR2: DFQATT and SNEGSKA (reference sequence). Deletions cut 3 bases from V and 3 bases from J, with 17 bases between. The CDR3 region is CSARVSTGDHTEAFF. In nucleotides, the CDR3 is TGCAGTGCTAGGGTATCAACAGGAGATCACACTGAAGCTTTCTTT.

J is TRBJ2-7 and V is TRBV6-2 or TRBV6-3; 12 bases line up with TRBD1. Unmatched junction bases numbered 17, after V lost 7 bases and J lost 7 bases. Per germline, CDR1 MNHEY and CDR2 SVGEGT. The CDR3 has 17 amino acids. The CDR3 bases are TGTGCCAGCAATTATTTACTGCCGGGACAGGGGGCAAAAGAGCAGTACTTC. Protein: CASNYLLPGQGAKEQYF.

The chain uses TRBV7-6 and TRBJ2-7, with 10 bases matching TRBD2. With 3 bases clipped from V and 6 bases from J, the junction kept 14 bases outside the gene matches. Per germline, CDR1 SGHVS and CDR2 FNYEAQ. The CDR3 consists of 17 residues. The CDR3 spells CASSFPPWASGSSEQYF. As DNA, the CDR3 is TGTGCCAGCAGCTTCCCCCCTTGGGCTAGCGGGAGCTCCGAGCAGTACTTC.

The CDR3 region is CASSPSLVAGGSSYEQYF. CDR3 nucleotide sequence: TGTGCCAGCTCACCCTCCCTTGTAGCGGGTGGTTCTTCTTACGAGCAGTACTTC. The chain links TRBV18 to TRBJ2-7, with TRBD2 matching over 7 bases. The CDR3 runs 18 residues. CDR1 and CDR2 from the germline V gene are KGHSH and LQKENI. With V trimmed by 3 bases and J by 4 bases, 18 bases remained unmatched.

The CDR3 region is CASSRDRGTSGTTDTQYF. For the CDR3, the DNA is TGTGCCAGCAGCCGCGATCGGGGGACTAGCGGGACCACAGATACGCAGTATTTT. This sequence joins TRBV4-2 and TRBJ2-3; TRBD2 matches at 13 bases. J lost 2 bases, V lost 4 bases, and 9 bases had no gene match. The CDR3 runs 18 residues. CDR1 is LGHNA and CDR2 is YNFKEQ in the germline V gene.